Presented here are 27 T cell receptor beta chains from one specimen sequenced in a study of cytomegalovirus exposure and HLA in healthy donors. The PCR contained 60 Vbeta and 13 Jbeta primers. The table came from immunoSEQ multiplex PCR; TCRdb's copy has only in-frame clones and leaves some out. The sample carries under 200,000 clones, less than 80% recorded once. Material: PBMCs. These receptors came from a man aged 40-49 years in good health and CMV-seronegative.

This clone was seen only a few times. The chain recombines TRBV18 with TRBJ1-2; no clear D gene. This CDR3 region has 14 residues. Germline CDR1 KGHSH, CDR2 LQKENI. With 2 bases removed from V and 4 bases from J, the gap between germline ends came to 11 bases. The chain's CDR3 is CASSPYTTGYGYTF. As DNA, the CDR3 is TGTGCCAGCTCACCATATACTACCGGCTATGGCTACACCTTC.

The chain is built from TRBV5-5 and TRBJ2-4, with 10 bases identical to TRBD2. Trimming cost V 5 bases and J 9 bases; bases outside gene matches: 8. The germline V gene has CDR1 SGHKS and CDR2 YYEKEE (reference sequence). The CDR3 covers 14 residues. This CDR3 is CASRWTSGAGIQYF. The DNA for the CDR3 is TGTGCCAGCAGATGGACTAGCGGTGCAGGCATTCAGTACTTC.

The chain carries TRBV28 and TRBJ2-7; 9 bases map to TRBD1. This CDR3 is 15 amino acids long. The germline CDR1 and CDR2 sequences are MDHEN and SYDVKM. J was trimmed by 5 bases and V by 1 base; bases with no gene match: 6. The CDR3 coding sequence is TGTGCCAGCAGTTTATACGGGACAGGGAGGGACGAGCAGTACTTC. Protein product: CASSLYGTGRDEQYF.

CDR3 DNA: TGTGCCAGCACCAACGAGGGTGGTGAAAAACTGTTTTTT. Translated: CASTNEGGEKLFF. The rearrangement links TRBV6-6 to TRBJ1-4, with unresolved D. Trimming took 7 bases from V and 7 from J, leaving 13 bases between them. The germline gives CDR1 MNHNY, CDR2 SVGAGI (reference sequence). This CDR3 has 13 amino acids.

This clone was observed once. The genes are TRBV5-1 and TRBJ1-2; weak D call: TRBD1 (5 bases). Trimming cost V 0 bases and J 2 bases, with 17 bases left between them. This CDR3 comprises 17 residues. Germline CDR1 and CDR2: SGHRS and YFSETQ. The CDR3 sequence is CASSLAGREEPNYGYTF. The CDR3 nucleotides read TGCGCCAGCAGCTTGGCCGGCAGGGAGGAGCCCAACTATGGCTACACCTTC. Based on the CDR3 plus reference TRBV5-1 and TRBJ1-2, the full variable domain is KAGVTQTPRYLIKTRGQQVTLSCSPISGHRSVSWYQQTPGQGLQFLFEYFSETQRNKGNFPGRFSGRQFSNSRSEMNVSTLELGDSALYLCASSLAGREEPNYGYTFGSGTRLTVV.

The chain is built from TRBV19 and TRBJ2-1, with 11 bases identical to TRBD2. J lost 4 bases, V lost 6 bases, and 5 bases had no gene match. The germline V gene has CDR1 LNHDA and CDR2 SQIVND (reference sequence). The CDR3 loop spans 15 amino acids. The CDR3 DNA follows: TGTGCCAGTAGGATGGGACTAGCGGTGTACAATGAGCAGTTCTTC. It yields the protein CASRMGLAVYNEQFF.

The chain couples TRBV5-1 to TRBJ2-5; 8 bases fit TRBD1. The trim removed 3 bases at V and 3 bases at J, leaving 1 base unmatched. CDR3 size: 13 residues. The V gene's germline CDR1 is SGHRS and CDR2 YFSETQ. CDR3 sequence reads: CASSWGQEETQYF. CDR3 coding DNA: TGCGCCAGCAGCTGGGGACAGGAAGAGACCCAGTACTTC.

The chain combines TRBV11-2 with TRBJ2-7; the match to TRBD2 covers 8 bases. V lost 1 base and J lost 4; bases outside the gene matches: 6. This CDR3 is 15 amino acids long. Germline-derived CDR1 and CDR2 are SGHAT and FQNNGV. The CDR3 is CASSLGIAGLYEQYF. CDR3 in DNA: TGTGCCAGCAGCTTAGGGATAGCGGGACTATACGAGCAGTACTTC.

V gene TRBV10-3 combines with J gene TRBJ2-3, with 13 bases matching TRBD2. The ends lost 0 bases at V and 5 bases at J; junction bases unmatched: 8. The CDR3 loop spans 18 amino acids. Looked up from germline, CDR1 is ENHRY and CDR2 is SYGVKD. CDR3 sequence reads: CAISESDLLAGGGDTQYF. The CDR3 region has the DNA TGTGCCATCAGTGAGTCGGATTTACTAGCGGGAGGGGGAGATACGCAGTATTTT.

V is TRBV5-1 and J is TRBJ2-1; possible D gene TRBD2, 5 bases. V was clipped by 3 bases and J by 5 bases, with 9 bases between them. CDR3 size: 13 residues. Per germline, CDR1 SGHRS and CDR2 YFSETQ. CDR3 sequence (DNA): TGCGCCAGCAGCTGGACTGTCGACAATGAGCAGTTCTTC. Its translation: CASSWTVDNEQFF.

The V call is TRBV11-3, the J call TRBJ2-2, with D perhaps TRBD1 (7 bases). Germline V gene data show CDR1 as SGHNT and CDR2 as YENEEA. Trimming cost V 4 bases and J 4 bases, with 13 bases left between them. CDR3 length: 15 amino acids. The CDR3 DNA follows: TGTGCCAGCAGCTCTAGACAGGGAGGCACCGGGGAGCTGTTTTTT. Its translation: CASSSRQGGTGELFF.

The V call is TRBV19, the J call TRBJ1-2; 9 bases match TRBD1. The CDR3 runs 13 residues. CDR1 and CDR2 (germline): LNHDA, SQIVND (reference sequence). Trimming cost V 11 bases and J 8 bases; bases outside gene matches: 12. CDR3 sequence: CAGTPGQGFGYTF. The DNA of the CDR3 is TGTGCCGGAACCCCGGGACAGGGATTCGGCTACACCTTC.

This clone was seen a handful of times. The rearrangement links TRBV30 to TRBJ2-4; D is perhaps TRBD1 (5 bases). Germline loops: CDR1 GTSNPN, CDR2 SVGIG (reference sequence). This CDR3 has 15 residues. The V end was cut by 4 bases, the J end by 6 bases, with 19 bases between. In DNA form, the CDR3 reads TGTGCCTGGAACGCCGGGTCCTCTCAGGGAAACATTCAGTACTTC. Amino acid sequence: CAWNAGSSQGNIQYF.

This chain connects TRBV19 to TRBJ1-4; D remains ambiguous. The CDR3 extends over 14 amino acids. V lost 3 bases, J lost 8 bases, and 13 bases lay in between. Germline V gene lookup returns CDR1 LNHDA and CDR2 SQIVND (reference sequence). The CDR3 region has the DNA TGTGCCAGTAGTATTGGTACTTTTCGAGAAAAACTGTTTTTT. Protein: CASSIGTFREKLFF.

This chain links TRBV14 with TRBJ2-5, with 11 bases fitting TRBD2. The CDR3 extends over 15 amino acids. Germline V gene lookup returns CDR1 SGHDN and CDR2 FVKESK. The ends lost 5 bases at V and 5 bases at J; junction bases unmatched: 7. This CDR3 reads CASSFSGRAWETQYF. The CDR3 nucleotides are TGTGCCAGCAGCTTTAGCGGGAGGGCCTGGGAGACCCAGTACTTC.

The rearrangement links TRBV21-1 to TRBJ1-5; the table's D call of TRBD1 was not tested on the DNA. TRBV21-1 is tagged as a pseudogene. The CDR3 length is 17 residues. The DNA of the CDR3 is TGTGCCAGCAGCCACGGGACAGCGGCGATTAGCAATCAGCCCCAGCATTTT. Protein product: CASSHGTAAISNQPQHF.

With respect to this clone: This same CDR3 is encoded by further DNA sequences in the sample. This chain uses TRBV11-2 with TRBJ2-2, with D possibly TRBD2 on 5 matching bases. The germline V gene has CDR1 SGHAT and CDR2 FQNNGV. Trimming removed 6 bases from V and 1 base from J, with 12 bases in between. The CDR3 is 15 amino acids. The CDR3 sequence: CASSPAAENTGELFF. The CDR3 DNA follows: TGTGCCAGCAGTCCGGCAGCGGAGAACACCGGGGAGCTGTTTTTT.

The chain couples TRBV19 to TRBJ1-1; D perhaps matches TRBD1 (6 bases). V lost 4 bases, J lost 0 bases, and 15 bases lay in between. This CDR3 spans 16 amino acids. Per the germline V gene, CDR1 is LNHDA and CDR2 is SQIVND (reference sequence). The CDR3 DNA reads as TGTGCCAGTAGTAAAAGGCCGACAGGAATGAACACTGAAGCTTTCTTT. It yields the protein CASSKRPTGMNTEAFF. Based on the CDR3 plus reference TRBV19 and TRBJ1-1, the full variable domain is DGGITQSPKYLFRKEGQNVTLSCEQNLNHDAMYWYRQDPGQGLRLIYYSQIVNDFQKGDIAEGYSVSREKKESFPLTVTSAQKNPTAFYLCASSKRPTGMNTEAFFGQGTRLTVV.

The chain couples TRBV30 to TRBJ2-3; 11 nucleotides line up with TRBD2. The junction had 3 bases not matched to a gene; V was cut back by 5 bases and J by 2 bases. The CDR3 extends over 14 amino acids. CDR1 and CDR2 from the germline V gene are GTSNPN and SVGIG (reference sequence). The CDR3 protein is CAWVTSGTTDTQYF. The CDR3 DNA reads TGTGCCTGGGTGACTAGCGGGACCACAGATACGCAGTATTTT. The full variable domain, rest sourced from reference TRBV30 and TRBJ2-3, is SQTIHQWPATLVQPVGSPLSLECTVEGTSNPNLYWYRQAAGRGLQLLFYSVGIGQISSEVPQNLSASRPQDRQFILSSKKLLLSDSGFYLCAWVTSGTTDTQYFGPGTRLTVL.

V usage is TRBV7-9 and J usage is TRBJ2-7; the D gene is possibly TRBD1 (6 bases). V lost 5 bases and J 1 base, leaving 15 bases between the germline ends. This CDR3 spans 15 amino acids. Germline V gene lookup returns CDR1 SEHNR and CDR2 FQNEAQ (reference sequence). The CDR3 DNA is TGTGCCAGCAGCCACGCCCGGGACAATTCCTACGAGCAGTACTTC. Its translation: CASSHARDNSYEQYF. Full variable domain (missing parts from reference TRBV7-9 and TRBJ2-7): DTGVSQNPRHKITKRGQNVTFRCDPISEHNRLYWYRQTLGQGPEFLTYFQNEAQLEKSRLLSDRFSAERPKGSFSTLEIQRTEQGDSAMYLCASSHARDNSYEQYFGPGTRLTVT.

This clone showed up just once. The chain employs TRBV5-6 and TRBJ2-7; D remains unclear. Trimming removed 1 base at V and 5 bases at J, with 10 bases between. CDR1 is SGHDT, CDR2 YYEEEE, per germline. The CDR3 sequence is 13 residues long. CDR3 sequence (DNA): TGTGCCAGCAGCTTGAACCCTAGTCACGAGCAGTACTTC. This sequence encodes CASSLNPSHEQYF. The full variable domain, in which reference TRBV5-6 and TRBJ2-7 provide the parts outside the CDR3, is DAGVTQSPTHLIKTRGQQVTLRCSPKSGHDTVSWYQQALGQGPQFIFQYYEEEERQRGNFPDRFSGHQFPNYSSELNVNALLLGDSALYLCASSLNPSHEQYFGPGTRLTVT.

This sequence joins TRBV25-1 and TRBJ2-2; 8 nucleotides align to TRBD2. The CDR3 consists of 16 residues. The V gene's germline CDR1 is MGHDK and CDR2 SYGVNS. V was pared by 3 bases and J by 5 bases, with 8 bases of the junction left unmatched. This CDR3 is CASSDPRTSRTGELFF. The CDR3 DNA is TGTGCCAGCAGTGACCCTAGGACTAGCCGGACCGGGGAGCTGTTTTTT.

This clone was observed a single time. This chain connects TRBV5-1 to TRBJ2-6; D unclear. From germline, CDR1 is SGHRS and CDR2 YFSETQ. This CDR3 spans 15 amino acids. V was clipped by 4 bases and J by 2 bases, with 10 bases between them. The CDR3, as DNA: TGCGCCAGCAGCGTTGACAACCCTGGGGCCAACGTCCTGACTTTC. Its translation is CASSVDNPGANVLTF.

The V call is TRBV19, the J call TRBJ2-1; 10 bases are a match to TRBD1. The CDR3 is made up of 15 amino acids. Germline values: CDR1 LNHDA, CDR2 SQIVND (reference sequence). V shed 6 bases and J 6 bases; nucleotides not matched to a gene: 8. The CDR3: CASREVGQGSNEQFF. The DNA for the CDR3 is TGTGCCAGTAGGGAGGTGGGACAGGGGTCCAATGAGCAGTTCTTC.

The chain couples TRBV7-9 to TRBJ2-6, with 8 bases identical to TRBD1. After removal of 4 bases from V and 1 base from J, the junction contained 6 bases not matched to a gene. This CDR3 contains 17 residues. Germline values: CDR1 SEHNR, CDR2 FQNEAQ (reference sequence). The CDR3 nucleotides are TGTGCCAGCAGCTCGCGACAGGGGAGGTCTGGGGCCAACGTCCTGACTTTC. This encodes CASSSRQGRSGANVLTF.

This clone was seen a single time. The gene calls are TRBV7-6 and TRBJ2-5; D remains ambiguous. CDR3 length: 13 residues. The ends were cut back, 5 bases at V and 3 bases at J, with 10 bases in the middle. Germline-derived CDR1 and CDR2 are SGHVS and FNYEAQ. The CDR3 coding sequence is TGTGCCAGCAGCGCCAGACTGGAAGAGACCCAGTACTTC. Amino acids: CASSARLEETQYF.

This clone was seen only once. The chain recombines TRBV6-6 with TRBJ1-5; D might be TRBD1 (5 bases). V was cut by 0 bases and J by 3 bases, with 12 bases left in between. The CDR3 has 16 amino acids. Germline CDR1 is MNHNY and CDR2 is SVGAGI (reference sequence). In nucleotides, the CDR3 is TGTGCCAGCAGTTACTCGGCAGGGCGAGACAATCAGCCCCAGCATTTT. It encodes CASSYSAGRDNQPQHF.